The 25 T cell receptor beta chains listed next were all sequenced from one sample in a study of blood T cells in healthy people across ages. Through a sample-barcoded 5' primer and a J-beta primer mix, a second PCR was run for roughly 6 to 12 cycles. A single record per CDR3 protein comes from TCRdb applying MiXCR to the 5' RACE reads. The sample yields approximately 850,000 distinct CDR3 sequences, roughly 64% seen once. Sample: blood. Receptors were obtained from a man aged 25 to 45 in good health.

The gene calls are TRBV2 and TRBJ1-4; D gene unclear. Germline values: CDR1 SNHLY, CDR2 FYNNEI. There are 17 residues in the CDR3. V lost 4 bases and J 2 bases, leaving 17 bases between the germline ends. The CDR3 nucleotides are TGTGCCAGCAGTGGGACCTACGAGGTTGGGACTAATGAAAAACTGTTTTTT. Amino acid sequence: CASSGTYEVGTNEKLFF.

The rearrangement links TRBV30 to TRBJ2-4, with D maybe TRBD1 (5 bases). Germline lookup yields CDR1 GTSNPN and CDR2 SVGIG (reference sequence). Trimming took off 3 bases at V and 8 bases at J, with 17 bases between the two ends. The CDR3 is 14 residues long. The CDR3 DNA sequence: TGTGCCTGGAGCCTAGGACAAGAAGCCGACATTCAGTACTTC. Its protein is CAWSLGQEADIQYF. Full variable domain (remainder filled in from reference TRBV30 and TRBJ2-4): SQTIHQWPATLVQPVGSPLSLECTVEGTSNPNLYWYRQAAGRGLQLLFYSVGIGQISSEVPQNLSASRPQDRQFILSSKKLLLSDSGFYLCAWSLGQEADIQYFGAGTRLSVL.

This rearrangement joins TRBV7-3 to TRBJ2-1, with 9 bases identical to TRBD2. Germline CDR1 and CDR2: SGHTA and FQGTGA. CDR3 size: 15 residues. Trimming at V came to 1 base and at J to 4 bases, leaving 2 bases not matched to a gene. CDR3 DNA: TGTGCCAGCAGCTTAAAGGCGGGAGGGTACAATGAGCAGTTCTTC. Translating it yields CASSLKAGGYNEQFF.

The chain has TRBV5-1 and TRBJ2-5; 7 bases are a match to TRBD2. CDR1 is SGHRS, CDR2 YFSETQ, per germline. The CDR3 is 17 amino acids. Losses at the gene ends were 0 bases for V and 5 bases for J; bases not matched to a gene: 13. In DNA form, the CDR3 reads TGCGCCAGCAGCTTGGGGGGGGGGACTACCGCAATGGAGACCCAGTACTTC. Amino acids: CASSLGGGTTAMETQYF.

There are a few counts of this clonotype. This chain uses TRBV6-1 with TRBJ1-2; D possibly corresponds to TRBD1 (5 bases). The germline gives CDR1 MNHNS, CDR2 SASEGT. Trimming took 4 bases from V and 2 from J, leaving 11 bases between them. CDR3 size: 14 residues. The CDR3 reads CASSGQGMNYGYTF. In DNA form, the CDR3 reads TGTGCCAGCAGTGGTCAGGGAATGAACTATGGCTACACCTTC.

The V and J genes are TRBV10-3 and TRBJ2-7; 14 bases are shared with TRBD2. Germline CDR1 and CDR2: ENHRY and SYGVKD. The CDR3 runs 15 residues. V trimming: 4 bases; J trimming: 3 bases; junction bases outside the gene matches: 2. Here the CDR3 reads CAISVGTSGSYEQYF. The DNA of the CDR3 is TGTGCCATCAGTGTCGGGACTAGCGGGAGCTACGAGCAGTACTTC.

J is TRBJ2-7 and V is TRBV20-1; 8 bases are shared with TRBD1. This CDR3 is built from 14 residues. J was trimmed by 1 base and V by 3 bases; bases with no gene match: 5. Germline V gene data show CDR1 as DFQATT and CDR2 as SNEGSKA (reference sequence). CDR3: CSASWDRLSYEQYF. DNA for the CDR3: TGCAGTGCTAGTTGGGACAGGCTTTCCTACGAGCAGTACTTC.

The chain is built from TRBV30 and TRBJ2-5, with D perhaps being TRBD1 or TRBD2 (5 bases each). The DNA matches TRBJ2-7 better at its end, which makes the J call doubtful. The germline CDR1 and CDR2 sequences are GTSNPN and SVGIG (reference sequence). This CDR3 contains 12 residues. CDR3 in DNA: TGTGCCTGGAGCCTGGGGGTCTACGAGCAGTACTTC. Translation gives CAWSLGVYEQYF.

CDR3 protein: CATVRGSSYNEQYF. CDR3 nucleotides: TGTGCCACCGTTAGAGGGAGCTCCTACAATGAGCAGTACTTC. This chain connects TRBV12-3 or TRBV12-4 to TRBJ2-1, with a weak D call TRBD2 (5 bases). The last part of the DNA fits TRBJ2-7 better; the J call may be wrong. The CDR3 is made up of 14 amino acids.

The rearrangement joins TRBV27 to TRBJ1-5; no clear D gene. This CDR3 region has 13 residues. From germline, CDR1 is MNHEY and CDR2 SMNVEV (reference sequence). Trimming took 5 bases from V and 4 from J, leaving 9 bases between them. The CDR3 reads CASSVWGNQPQHF. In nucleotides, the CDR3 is TGTGCCAGCAGTGTTTGGGGTAATCAGCCCCAGCATTTT.

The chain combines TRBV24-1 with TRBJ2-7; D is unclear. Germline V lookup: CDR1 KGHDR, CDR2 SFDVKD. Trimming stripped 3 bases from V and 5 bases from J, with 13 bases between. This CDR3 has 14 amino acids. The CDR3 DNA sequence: TGTGCCACCAGTGATCCCTCCGAGCCCGACGAGCAGTACTTC. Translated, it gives CATSDPSEPDEQYF.

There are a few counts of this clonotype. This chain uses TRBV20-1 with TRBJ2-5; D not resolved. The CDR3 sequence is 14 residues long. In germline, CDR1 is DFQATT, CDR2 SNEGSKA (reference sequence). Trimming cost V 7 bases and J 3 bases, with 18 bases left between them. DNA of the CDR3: TGCAGTGGAACTGTGCCGACTCAGAAAGAGACCCAGTACTTC. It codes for CSGTVPTQKETQYF.

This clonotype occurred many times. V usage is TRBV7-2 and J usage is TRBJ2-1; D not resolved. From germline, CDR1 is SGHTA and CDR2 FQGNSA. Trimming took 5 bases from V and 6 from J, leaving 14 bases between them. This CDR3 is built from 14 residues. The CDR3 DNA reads TGTGCCAGCAGCCCCTCACTCCTTTCCAATGAGCAGTTCTTC. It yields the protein CASSPSLLSNEQFF.

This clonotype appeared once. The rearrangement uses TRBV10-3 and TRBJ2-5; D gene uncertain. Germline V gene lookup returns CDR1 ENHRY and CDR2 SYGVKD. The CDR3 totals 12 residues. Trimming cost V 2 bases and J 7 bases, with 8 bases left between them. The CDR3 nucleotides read TGTGCCATCAGTGAGGGTTCAGGGACCCAGTACTTC. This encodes CAISEGSGTQYF.

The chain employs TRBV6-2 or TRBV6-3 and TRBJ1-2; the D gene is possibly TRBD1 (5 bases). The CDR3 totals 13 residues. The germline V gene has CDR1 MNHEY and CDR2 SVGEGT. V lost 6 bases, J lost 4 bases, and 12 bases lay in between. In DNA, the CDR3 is TGTGCCAGCAGACGAGACAGTGGCTATGGCTACACCTTC. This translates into CASRRDSGYGYTF.

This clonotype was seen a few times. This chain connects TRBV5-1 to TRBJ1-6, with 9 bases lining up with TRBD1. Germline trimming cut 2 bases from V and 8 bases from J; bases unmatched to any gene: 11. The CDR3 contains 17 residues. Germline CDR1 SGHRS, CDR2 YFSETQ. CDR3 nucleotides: TGCGCCAGCAGCTTCGGGACCGGACGGACAGGGGATTCACCCCTCCACTTT. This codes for CASSFGTGRTGDSPLHF.

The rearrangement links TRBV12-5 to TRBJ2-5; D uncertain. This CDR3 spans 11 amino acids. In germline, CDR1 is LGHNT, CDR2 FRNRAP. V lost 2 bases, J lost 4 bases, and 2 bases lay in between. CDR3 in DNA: TGTGCTAGTGGTTTGTCAGAGACCCAGTACTTC. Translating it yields CASGLSETQYF.

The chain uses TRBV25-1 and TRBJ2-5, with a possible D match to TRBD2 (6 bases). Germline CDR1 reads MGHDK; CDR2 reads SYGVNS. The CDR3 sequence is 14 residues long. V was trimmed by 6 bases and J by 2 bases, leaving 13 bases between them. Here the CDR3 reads CASRDSRGQETQYF. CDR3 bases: TGTGCCAGCAGGGACTCCCGGGGGCAAGAGACCCAGTACTTC.

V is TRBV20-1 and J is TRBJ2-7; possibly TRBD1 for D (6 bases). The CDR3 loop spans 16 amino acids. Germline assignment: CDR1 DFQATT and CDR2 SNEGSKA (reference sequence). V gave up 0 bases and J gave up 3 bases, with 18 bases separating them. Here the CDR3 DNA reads TGCAGTGCTAGAGATCCAGTAACAGGGCCCAGCTACGAGCAGTACTTC. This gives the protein CSARDPVTGPSYEQYF.

CDR3 bases: TGTGCCAGCAGCCAGCCGGGACAGGGAGCCCCTTTTGACGAAAAACTGTTTTTT. Its translation: CASSQPGQGAPFDEKLFF. The rearrangement uses TRBV3-1 and TRBJ1-4; 9 nucleotides agree with TRBD1. This CDR3 has 18 amino acids. Per the germline V gene, CDR1 is LGHDT and CDR2 is YNNKEL (reference sequence). After removal of 3 bases from V and 8 bases from J, the junction contained 16 bases not matched to a gene.

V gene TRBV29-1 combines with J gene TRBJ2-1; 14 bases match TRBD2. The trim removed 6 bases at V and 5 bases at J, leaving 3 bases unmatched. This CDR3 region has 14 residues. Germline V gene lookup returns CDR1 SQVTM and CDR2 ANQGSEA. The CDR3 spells CSVGTSGSDNEQFF. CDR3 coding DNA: TGCAGCGTGGGGACTAGCGGGAGCGACAATGAGCAGTTCTTC.

In DNA form, the CDR3 reads TGCAGCGCCGGGGGGAGTACAGTCTACGAGCAGTACTTC. Amino acid sequence: CSAGGSTVYEQYF. This chain connects TRBV29-1 to TRBJ2-7; 7 nucleotides align to TRBD2. Germline CDR1 SQVTM, CDR2 ANQGSEA. The CDR3 runs to 13 residues. V gave up 7 bases and J gave up 3 bases; unmatched junction bases: 9.

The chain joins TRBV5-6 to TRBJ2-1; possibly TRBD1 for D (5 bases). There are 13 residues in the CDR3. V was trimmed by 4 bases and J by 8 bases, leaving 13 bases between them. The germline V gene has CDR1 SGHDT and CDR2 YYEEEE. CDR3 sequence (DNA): TGTGCCAGCAGCCCCCCCTGGGGCGATGAGCAGTTCTTC. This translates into CASSPPWGDEQFF.

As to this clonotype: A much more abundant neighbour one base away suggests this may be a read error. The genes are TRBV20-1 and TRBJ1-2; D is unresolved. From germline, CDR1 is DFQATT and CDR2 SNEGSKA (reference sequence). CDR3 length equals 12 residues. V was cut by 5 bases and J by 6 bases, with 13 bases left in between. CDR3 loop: CSAGIGSDGYTF. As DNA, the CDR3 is TGCAGTGCTGGTATCGGCTCGGATGGCTACACCTTC.

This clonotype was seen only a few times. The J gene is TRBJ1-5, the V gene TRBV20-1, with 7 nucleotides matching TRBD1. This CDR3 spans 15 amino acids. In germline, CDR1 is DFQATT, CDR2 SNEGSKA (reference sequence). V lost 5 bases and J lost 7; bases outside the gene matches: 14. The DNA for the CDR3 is TGCAGTGCTCAAGACCGGGACAGAATTTACCAGCCCCAGCATTTT. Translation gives CSAQDRDRIYQPQHF.